These 12 T cell receptor beta chains were all obtained from the same sample, sequenced in a study of breast tumors, draining lymph nodes, adjacent tissues. The lymph nodes were axillary draining lymph nodes from breast cancer patients. Each CDR3 protein gets one entry after TCRdb re-called the multiplex PCR reads with MiXCR. The sample shows about 140,000 distinct CDR3 sequences, approximately 32% of them seen only once. Input material: axillary lymph node tissue. These receptors were collected from a female donor with breast cancer. Some clones in this sample may be carry-over from other donors' samples.

There are many counts of this clonotype. J is TRBJ2-3 and V is TRBV18; D could derive from TRBD1 or TRBD2 (5 bases each). Trimming removed 3 bases at V and 4 bases at J, with 11 bases between. Germline lookup yields CDR1 KGHSH and CDR2 LQKENI. The CDR3 totals 14 residues. Here the CDR3 reads CASSPGTAADTQYF. CDR3 nucleotides: TGTGCCAGCTCACCGGGGACGGCTGCAGATACGCAGTATTTT.

This clonotype showed up many times. V gene TRBV10-2 combines with J gene TRBJ2-2, with 9 nucleotides matching TRBD1. The CDR3 loop spans 15 amino acids. CDR1 is WSHSY, CDR2 SAAADI, per germline. J was trimmed by 3 bases and V by 4 bases; bases with no gene match: 3. CDR3 sequence: CASSGGQGHTGELFF. As DNA, the CDR3 is TGCGCCAGCAGTGGGGGACAGGGTCACACCGGGGAGCTGTTTTTT.

Many counts were recorded for this clonotype. The chain carries TRBV6-4 and TRBJ2-1; 9 nucleotides agree with TRBD1. The J segment lost 10 bases and the V segment lost 6 bases, leaving 13 bases of the junction unmatched. Germline V lookup: CDR1 MRHNA, CDR2 SNTAGT. The CDR3 is 15 residues long. In nucleotides, the CDR3 is TGTGCCAGCAGCCCCACAGGGTCGGGGACAGGGGAGCAGTTCTTC. Its protein is CASSPTGSGTGEQFF.

In its sample, this clonotype was seen many times. The J gene is TRBJ2-2, the V gene TRBV7-8; no clear D. Trimming removed 6 bases at V and 2 bases at J, with 19 bases between. Germline loops: CDR1 SGHVS, CDR2 FQNEAQ. This CDR3 region has 17 residues. DNA for the CDR3: TGTGCCAGCAGAAAAGGACCGGTAACCCTTAACACCGGGGAGCTGTTTTTT. Its protein product is CASRKGPVTLNTGELFF.

With regard to this clonotype: Germline is not matched at one junction end, which may reflect a read error. CDR3 protein: CASSLRLAGGPGEPQYF. The CDR3 nucleotides are TGTGCCAGCAGCCTAAGACTAGCGGGGGGGCCCGGAGAGCCCCAGTACTTC. The chain recombines TRBV7-2 with TRBJ2-5; TRBD2 matches at 14 bases. Germline CDR1 and CDR2: SGHTA and FQGNSA. CDR3 length equals 17 residues.

There are many counts of this clonotype. The rearrangement uses TRBV9 and TRBJ2-7; 13 bases line up with TRBD2. With V trimmed by 3 bases and J by 7 bases, 7 bases remained unmatched. The CDR3 is 15 amino acids. The germline gives CDR1 SGDLS, CDR2 YYNGEE. The CDR3 here is CASSGTSGGANEQYF. DNA for the CDR3: TGTGCCAGCAGCGGTACTAGCGGGGGGGCAAATGAGCAGTACTTC. Based on the CDR3 plus reference TRBV9 and TRBJ2-7, the full variable domain is DSGVTQTPKHLITATGQRVTLRCSPRSGDLSVYWYQQSLDQGLQFLIQYYNGEERAKGNILERFSAQQFPDLHSELNLSSLELGDSALYFCASSGTSGGANEQYFGPGTRLTVT.

For this clonotype: Here the CDR3 omits its conserved ending phenylalanine or tryptophan, so a read error is the likely source. This chain connects TRBV7-6 to TRBJ2-7; TRBD1 might be the D (6 bases). Trimming pared 3 bases from V and 2 bases from J, leaving 14 bases between. The length of the CDR3 is 15 residues. Germline V gene lookup returns CDR1 SGHVS and CDR2 FNYEAQ. CDR3 sequence reads: CASSFVPGETYEQYY. The CDR3 coding sequence is TGTGCCAGCAGCTTCGTTCCAGGGGAGACCTACGAGCAGTACTAC.

This clonotype was recorded at least ten times. This chain uses TRBV7-2 with TRBJ2-3; TRBD2 aligns across 10 bases. This CDR3 comprises 16 residues. Germline CDR1 SGHTA, CDR2 FQGNSA. Germline trimming cut 4 bases from V and 2 bases from J; bases unmatched to any gene: 6. CDR3 in DNA: TGTGCCAGCAGCTCGCGGACTAGCGGACACACAGATACGCAGTATTTT. This codes for CASSSRTSGHTDTQYF.

The V gene is TRBV12-3 or TRBV12-4, the J gene TRBJ1-4; no reliable D call. V was trimmed by 3 bases and J by 10 bases, leaving 9 bases between them. This CDR3 has 12 amino acids. This CDR3 reads CASSFGSGKLFF. For the CDR3, the DNA is TGTGCCAGCAGTTTCGGCTCTGGAAAACTGTTTTTT.

This clonotype was seen ten or more times. V and J are TRBV12-3 or TRBV12-4 and TRBJ1-6; a possible D gene is TRBD1 (6 bases). Trimming shortened V by 5 bases and J by 6 bases, and 14 bases separated the two germline ends. The CDR3 has 15 residues. CDR3 region: CASSRRDTSNSPLHF. The CDR3 bases are TGTGCCAGCAGTCGCCGGGACACATCTAATTCACCCCTCCACTTT.

The rearrangement links TRBV6-2 or TRBV6-3 to TRBJ2-7, with TRBD2 matching 8 bases. Per the germline V gene, CDR1 is MNHEY and CDR2 is SVGEGT. V was clipped by 8 bases and J by 7 bases; unmatched bases: 10. This CDR3 spans 13 amino acids. CDR3 sequence reads: CASLRPRGGEQYV. As DNA, the CDR3 is TGTGCCAGCTTACGCCCTCGGGGGGGGGAGCAGTACGTC.

In this sample, this clonotype turned up once. The V and J genes are TRBV20-1 and TRBJ2-7; 9 nucleotides align to TRBD2. V shed 5 bases and J 6 bases; nucleotides not matched to a gene: 8. This CDR3 comprises 13 residues. CDR1 and CDR2 (germline): DFQATT, SNEGSKA (reference sequence). The CDR3 DNA sequence: TGCAGTGCTGCTAGCGGGGCCAAAGGCGAGCAGTACGTC. It yields the protein CSAASGAKGEQYV.